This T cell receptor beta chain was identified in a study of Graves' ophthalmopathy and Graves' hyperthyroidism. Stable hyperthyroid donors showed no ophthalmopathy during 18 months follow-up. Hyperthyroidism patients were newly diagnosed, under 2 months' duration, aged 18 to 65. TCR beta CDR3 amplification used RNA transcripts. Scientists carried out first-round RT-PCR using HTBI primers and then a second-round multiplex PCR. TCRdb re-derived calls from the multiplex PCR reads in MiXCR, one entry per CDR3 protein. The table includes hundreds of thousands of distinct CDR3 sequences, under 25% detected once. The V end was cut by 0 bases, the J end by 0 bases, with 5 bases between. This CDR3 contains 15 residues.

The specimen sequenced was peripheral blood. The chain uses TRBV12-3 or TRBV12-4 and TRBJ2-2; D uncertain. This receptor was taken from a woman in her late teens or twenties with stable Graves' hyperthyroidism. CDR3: CASSLARPNTGELFF. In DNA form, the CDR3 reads TGTGCCAGCAGTTTAGCACGGCCGAACACCGGGGAGCTGTTTTTT.